This TCR beta chain was sequenced in a study of cytotoxic CD8 clonotypes in ibrutinib-treated CLL. Study context: The taking of response samples occurred after a median roughly 12 months of treatment, with a range of 6 to 36. Samples averaged approximately 240,000 productive templates and 80,000 to 100,000 productive rearrangements. Notes on the study in general: Clonality went up at ibrutinib response and then declined back toward baseline at progression. Treatment saw public clonotypes, which were uncommon, either contract or stay stable.

On this clone itself: Its antigen is currently unknown.

The repertoire was sequenced with immunoSEQ multiplex PCR; TCRdb's copy has only in-frame clones and lacks some. This sample has about 22,000 clones, with about 68% found just once. The CDR3 has 16 residues. V lost 4 bases to trimming and J lost 7 bases; unmatched junction nucleotides: 11. Germline CDR1 reads ENHRY; CDR2 reads SYGVKD. The receptor was derived from a human donor with chronic lymphocytic leukemia. The sample was PBMCs, taken before ibrutinib treatment. The chain recombines TRBV10-3 with TRBJ2-1; TRBD2 matches at 9 bases. The CDR3 loop is CAISVSGGSLGNEQFF. The CDR3 DNA follows: TGTGCCATCAGTGTTAGCGGGGGATCTTTAGGGAATGAGCAGTTCTTC.